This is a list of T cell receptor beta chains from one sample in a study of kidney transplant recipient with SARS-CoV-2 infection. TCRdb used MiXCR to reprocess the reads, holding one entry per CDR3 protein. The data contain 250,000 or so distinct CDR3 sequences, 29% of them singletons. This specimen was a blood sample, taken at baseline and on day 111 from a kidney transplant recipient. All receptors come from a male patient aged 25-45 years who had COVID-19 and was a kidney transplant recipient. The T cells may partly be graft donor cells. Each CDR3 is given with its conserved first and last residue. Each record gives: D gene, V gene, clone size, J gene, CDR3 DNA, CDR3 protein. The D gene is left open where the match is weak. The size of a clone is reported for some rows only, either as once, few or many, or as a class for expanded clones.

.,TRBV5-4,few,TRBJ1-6,TGTGCCAGCAGCTTAACCCACGGCGGTGATAATTCACCCCTCCACTTT,CASSLTHGGDNSPLHF
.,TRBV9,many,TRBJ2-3,TGTGCCAGCAGCCCTTCGAGACGGGGCCTTAGCACAGATACGCAGTATTTT,CASSPSRRGLSTDTQYF
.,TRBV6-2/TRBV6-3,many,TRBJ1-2,TGTGCCAGCAGTTACGTAGGGTACTATGGCTACACCTTC,CASSYVGYYGYTF
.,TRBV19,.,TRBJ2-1,TGTGCCGGGGAAGCGGATAACTCCTACAATGAGCAGTTCTTC,CAGEADNSYNEQFF
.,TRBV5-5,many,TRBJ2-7,TGTGCCAGCAGCTTGCAGTTTTCGCAAGGTACCTACGAGCAGTACTTC,CASSLQFSQGTYEQYF
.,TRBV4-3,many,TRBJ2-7,TGCGCCAGCAGCCAAGACATTCTGTACGAGCAGTACTTC,CASSQDILYEQYF
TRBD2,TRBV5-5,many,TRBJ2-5,TGTGCCAGCAGCTTGGTGACTAGCGGAGAGACCCAGTACTTC,CASSLVTSGETQYF
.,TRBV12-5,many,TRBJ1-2,TGTGCTAGTGGTGAACTAGTTTTGCAGGGAAAGACCTATGGCTACACCTTC,CASGELVLQGKTYGYTF
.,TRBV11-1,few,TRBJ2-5,TGTGCCAGCAGCCCGAGGACGGAAAAAGAGACCCAGTACTTC,CASSPRTEKETQYF
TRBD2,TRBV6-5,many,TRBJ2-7,TGTGCCAGCAGAACGAAAGGCGCGGGAGGGAATAACGAGCAGTACTTC,CASRTKGAGGNNEQYF
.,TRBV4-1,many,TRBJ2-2,TGCGCCAGCAGCCAAGGAAGGAGGGCAGAAACCGGGGAGCTGTTTTTT,CASSQGRRAETGELFF
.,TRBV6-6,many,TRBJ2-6,TGTGCCAGCAGCCGAGACTTCTCTGGGGCCAACGTCCTGACTTTC,CASSRDFSGANVLTF
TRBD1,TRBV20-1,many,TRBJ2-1,TGCAGTGCTAAGGACAGGGTCACTAATGAGCAGTTCTTC,CSAKDRVTNEQFF
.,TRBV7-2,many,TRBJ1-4,TGTGCCAGCAGCACCCGGACGGCAACTAATGAAAAACTGTTTTTT,CASSTRTATNEKLFF
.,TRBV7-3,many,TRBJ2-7,TGTGCCAGCAGCCCCGGGGGCCTGGCGCAGGAGCAGTACTTC,CASSPGGLAQEQYF
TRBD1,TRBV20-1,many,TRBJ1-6,TGCAGTGCTAGAGAACCCGACAGGGAATATTCACCCCTCCACTTT,CSAREPDREYSPLHF
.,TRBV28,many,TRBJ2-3,TGTGCCAGCAGCACTCAGACCGGGGGAGGTACGCAGTATTTT,CASSTQTGGGTQYF
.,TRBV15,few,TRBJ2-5,TGTGCCACCAGCAGAGCCGCAGGGACAGAGACCCAGTACTTC,CATSRAAGTETQYF
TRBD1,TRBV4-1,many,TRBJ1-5,TGCGCCAGCAGCCAACAGACAGGGCTTCAGCCCCAGCATTTT,CASSQQTGLQPQHF
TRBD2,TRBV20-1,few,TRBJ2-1,TGCAGTGTTCCACCAGGGACTAACCGCGGCAATGAGCAGTTCTTC,CSVPPGTNRGNEQFF
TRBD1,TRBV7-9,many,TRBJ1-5,TGTGCCAGCAGCGTACAGGGGGGCAATCAGCCCCAGCATTTT,CASSVQGGNQPQHF
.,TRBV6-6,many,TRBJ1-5,TGTGCCAGCAGTTACGGGGAGGGGGGCAATCAGCCCCAGCATTTT,CASSYGEGGNQPQHF
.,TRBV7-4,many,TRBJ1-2,TGTGCCAGCAGCTCATATCGTTCAGCTCGAAAGACCTATGGCTACACCTTC,CASSSYRSARKTYGYTF
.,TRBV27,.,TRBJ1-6,TGTGCCAGCAGTTATGGGAGCTCCTATAATTCACCCCTCCACTTT,CASSYGSSYNSPLHF
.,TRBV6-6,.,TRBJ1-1,TGTGCCAGCAATAGGGCCTTGAACACTGAAGCTTTCTTT,CASNRALNTEAFF
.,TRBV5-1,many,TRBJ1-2,TGCGCCAGCCTATCTGTATCGGTTCGAAAGACCTATGGCTACACCTTC,CASLSVSVRKTYGYTF
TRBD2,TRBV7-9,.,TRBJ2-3,TGTGCCAGCATCGCTGAGGCCGGGGAGGGCGCAGATACGCAGTATTTT,CASIAEAGEGADTQYF
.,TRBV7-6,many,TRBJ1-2,TGTGCCAGCAGCATTGACCGTGAATCTCGAAAGACCTATGGCTACACCTTC,CASSIDRESRKTYGYTF
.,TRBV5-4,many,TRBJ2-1,TGTGCCAGCAGCTCTGGAGTAGTCGGCTCCTACAATGAGCAGTTCTTC,CASSSGVVGSYNEQFF
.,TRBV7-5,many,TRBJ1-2,.,CISVPEVRPEVGKTYGYTF
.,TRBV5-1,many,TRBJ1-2,TGCGCCAGCGTCACACGATCGGTTCGAAAGACCTATGGCTACACCTTC,CASVTRSVRKTYGYTF
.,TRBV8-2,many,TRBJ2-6,TGTGGCACGAAGAAAATGATAACACAAAGTCGGGCCAACGTCCTGACTTTC,CGTKKMITQSRANVLTF
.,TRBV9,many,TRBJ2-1,TGTGCCAGCAGCGTAACCGGCCGCTTTTCCCTCTACAATGAGCAGTTCTTC,CASSVTGRFSLYNEQFF
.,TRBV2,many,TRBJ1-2,TGTGCCAGCAGTCCCGGGACCCACTATGGCTACACCTTC,CASSPGTHYGYTF
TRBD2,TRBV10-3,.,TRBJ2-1,TGTGCCATCAGTTGCGAAGAGTGGGACTATCAGTTCTTC,CAISCEEWDYQFF
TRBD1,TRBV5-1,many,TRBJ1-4,TGCGCCAGCAGAGTACAGGGGGTTTCTAATGAAAAACTGTTTTTT,CASRVQGVSNEKLFF
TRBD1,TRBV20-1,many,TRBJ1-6,TGCAGCGTCCATCCGGGACAGGGGCATTCACCCCTCCACTTT,CSVHPGQGHSPLHF
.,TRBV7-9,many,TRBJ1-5,TGTGCCAGCAGCTTAGCCGGGCAGGTTAATCAGCCCCAGCATTTT,CASSLAGQVNQPQHF
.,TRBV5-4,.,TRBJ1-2,TGTGCCAGCCGGTCGCTCGTACCAGGAAAGACCTATGGCTACACCTTC,CASRSLVPGKTYGYTF
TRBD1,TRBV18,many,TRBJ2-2,TGTGCCAGCTCAGGGGACAGCGTAAACACCGGGGAGCTGTTTTTT,CASSGDSVNTGELFF
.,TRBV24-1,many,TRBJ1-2,TGTGCCACCAGTAAGCCTTGTAGTACCAGAAAGACCTATGGCTACACCTTC,CATSKPCSTRKTYGYTF
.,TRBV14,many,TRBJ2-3,TGTGCCAGCAGCCAAGCAGGGGGGGATACGCAGTATTTT,CASSQAGGDTQYF
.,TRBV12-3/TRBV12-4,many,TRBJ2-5,TGTGCCAGCAGTTTGCACATGAGGGAGACCCAGTACTTC,CASSLHMRETQYF
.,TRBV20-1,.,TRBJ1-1,TGCAGTGCTAGGGTGGGGGGCATTGAAGCTTTCTTT,CSARVGGIEAFF
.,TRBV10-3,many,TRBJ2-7,TGTGCCGGTGGTGGCAGGGGAATCGACGAGCAGTACTTC,CAGGGRGIDEQYF
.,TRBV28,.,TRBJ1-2,TGTGCCGGCACCCGACCTTGGGATGGCTACACCTTC,CAGTRPWDGYTF
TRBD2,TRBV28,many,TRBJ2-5,TGTGCCAGCAGTTTACTAGCGGGAGCGTACCAAGAGACCCAGTACTTC,CASSLLAGAYQETQYF